The clone carrying this T cell receptor (beta chain) occurred a few times. Its antigen is not known. Time point: newly diagnosed GD, antithyroid drugs for less than 3 months. From PBMCs, RNA was extracted and then used to make the TCR library. Both iRepertoire HTBI primers and Arm-PCR of CDR3 regions were used to build the TCR beta libraries. Using its own MiXCR run on the multiplex PCR reads, TCRdb lists one record per CDR3 protein. The data show about 470,000 distinct CDR3 sequences, just under 15% seen once. This specimen comes from a study of regulatory T cells in long-lasting Graves disease. The study, taken as a whole, reports: The work looked only at peripheral blood and did not look at thyroid tissue.

These same data were also listed under a study on T cells in Graves' hyperthyroidism and ophthalmopathy. Per that study: Hyperthyroidism had been newly diagnosed in patients aged 18 to 65, and its duration was under 2 months.

The clonotype originates from a woman aged 30 to 39 with Graves disease. Source: peripheral blood mononuclear cells (PBMCs), taken at new diagnosis, from a patient treated with antithyroid drugs.

The CDR3: CASSSGSIEAFF. DNA of the CDR3: TGTGCCAGCAGCTCCGGGTCTATTGAAGCTTTCTTT. The chain combines TRBV7-9 with TRBJ1-1; D ambiguous. The CDR3 has 12 residues. Germline V gene data show CDR1 as SEHNR and CDR2 as FQNEAQ (reference sequence). Trimming cost V 4 bases and J 7 bases, with 10 bases left between them. Together with reference TRBV7-9 and TRBJ1-1, the CDR3 gives the full variable domain: DTGVSQNPRHKITKRGQNVTFRCDPISEHNRLYWYRQTLGQGPEFLTYFQNEAQLEKSRLLSDRFSAERPKGSFSTLEIQRTEQGDSAMYLCASSSGSIEAFFGQGTRLTVV.